The 12 T cell receptor beta chains listed next were all sequenced from one sample in a study of cytomegalovirus exposure and HLA in healthy donors. Sequencing was performed with immunoSEQ multiplex PCR; in TCRdb, only in-frame clones are kept and a portion is missing. The data contain about 65,000 clones, about 90% of them seen just once; the ten biggest clones take up over 1%. The specimen sequenced was PBMCs. The receptors stem from a woman under 30 in good health and CMV-seronegative.

The chain is built from TRBV4-2 and TRBJ2-3; 13 bases are shared with TRBD2. The CDR3 has 22 residues. Germline V gene sequence: CDR1 LGHNA, CDR2 YNFKEQ. The ends lost 2 bases at V and 5 bases at J; junction bases unmatched: 22. The chain's CDR3 is CASSQLDYPELAGGRLEDTQYF. In nucleotides, the CDR3 is TGTGCCAGCAGCCAACTTGATTACCCGGAACTAGCGGGGGGGCGTCTTGAAGATACGCAGTATTTT.

The chain recombines TRBV19 with TRBJ1-2; perhaps TRBD1 as D (5 bases). This CDR3 region has 15 residues. Germline V gives CDR1 LNHDA, CDR2 SQIVND (reference sequence). The V end was cut by 7 bases, the J end by 7 bases, with 22 bases between. The CDR3 reads CASIGQGLSYSGYTF. The CDR3 coding sequence is TGTGCCAGTATTGGGCAGGGCCTGAGTTACTCTGGCTACACCTTC.

V and J are TRBV30 and TRBJ2-7; 9 bases line up with TRBD2. CDR3 length: 12 residues. The germline V gene has CDR1 GTSNPN and CDR2 SVGIG (reference sequence). V dropped 5 bases and J dropped 5; count of bases not matched to a gene: 4. The CDR3 spells CAWQTSGDEQYF. In DNA, the CDR3 is TGTGCCTGGCAGACTAGCGGCGACGAGCAGTACTTC.

The sample holds one count of this clone. This chain connects TRBV7-3 to TRBJ1-1; TRBD1 aligns across 7 bases. The J segment lost 2 bases and the V segment lost 5 bases, leaving 8 bases of the junction unmatched. Looked up from germline, CDR1 is SGHTA and CDR2 is FQGTGA. The CDR3 totals 15 residues. The CDR3 DNA reads as TGTGCCAGCAGCCCAAAAGGGGACAGCAACACTGAAGCTTTCTTT. The encoded protein is CASSPKGDSNTEAFF.

The rearrangement joins TRBV19 to TRBJ1-5, with D perhaps TRBD1 (5 bases). The V end lost 8 bases, the J end lost 9 bases, and 20 bases lay between the germline ends. This CDR3 spans 14 amino acids. Germline V gene lookup returns CDR1 LNHDA and CDR2 SQIVND (reference sequence). CDR3 DNA: TGTGCCAGTGGGTCCAGGGTGGATCGGCGGCCCCAGCATTTT. Amino acids: CASGSRVDRRPQHF.

The V and J genes are TRBV5-1 and TRBJ2-7; TRBD1 agrees at 10 bases. Looked up from germline, CDR1 is SGHRS and CDR2 is YFSETQ. The ends lost 4 bases at V and 6 bases at J; junction bases unmatched: 7. CDR3 length equals 14 residues. As DNA, the CDR3 is TGCGCCAGCAGCGATCCGGGACAGGGGTCCGAGCAGTACTTC. It specifies CASSDPGQGSEQYF.

The rearrangement joins TRBV14 to TRBJ1-1; D might be TRBD1 (6 bases). Germline CDR1 and CDR2: SGHDN and FVKESK. V was shortened by 0 bases and J by 9 bases, with 20 bases between the two germline ends. This CDR3 is built from 16 residues. The CDR3: CASSQDITGTLVKAFF. CDR3 DNA sequence: TGTGCCAGCAGCCAAGATATCACAGGGACCCTTGTGAAAGCTTTCTTT.

The genes are TRBV9 and TRBJ2-2; possibly TRBD2 for D (6 bases). V lost 3 bases and J lost 3, with 12 bases in between. The CDR3 extends over 15 amino acids. Per the germline V gene, CDR1 is SGDLS and CDR2 is YYNGEE. The CDR3 region has the DNA TGTGCCAGCAGCGAGGGAGGTTCATACACCGGGGAGCTGTTTTTT. Its translation is CASSEGGSYTGELFF.

The chain uses TRBV28 and TRBJ2-1, with D perhaps matching TRBD2 (5 bases). V lost 3 bases to trimming and J lost 7 bases, with 13 bases between them. The CDR3 runs 14 residues. Germline CDR1 reads MDHEN; CDR2 reads SYDVKM. The CDR3 here is CASSFEGRSNEQFF. The CDR3 DNA reads TGTGCCAGCAGTTTCGAGGGTCGCTCGAATGAGCAGTTCTTC.

The CDR3 sequence is CASSHPPGQETQYF. The CDR3 bases are TGCGCCAGCAGCCACCCGCCGGGACAAGAGACCCAGTACTTC. The genes are TRBV4-1 and TRBJ2-5, with D possibly being TRBD2 (5 bases). This CDR3 spans 14 amino acids. Germline CDR1 and CDR2: MGHRA and YSYEKL. The germline V and J ends were trimmed by 3 bases and 2 bases, with 10 bases remaining between them.

The chain is built from TRBV5-4 and TRBJ2-1; TRBD2 is a possible D gene (6 bases). V was trimmed by 0 bases and J by 10 bases, leaving 17 bases between them. CDR1 is SGHNT and CDR2 is YYREEE in the germline V gene (reference sequence). This CDR3 is built from 15 residues. CDR3 in amino acids: CASSLDGSGPREQFF. CDR3 DNA sequence: TGTGCCAGCAGCTTGGATGGTAGCGGCCCGCGGGAGCAGTTCTTC. Using reference TRBV5-4 and TRBJ2-1 for the parts outside the CDR3, the full variable domain is ETGVTQSPTHLIKTRGQQVTLRCSSQSGHNTVSWYQQALGQGPQFIFQYYREEENGRGNFPPRFSGLQFPNYSSELNVNALELDDSALYLCASSLDGSGPREQFFGPGTRLTVL.

This chain connects TRBV29-1 to TRBJ2-5; the match to TRBD2 covers 7 bases. Germline assignment: CDR1 SQVTM and CDR2 ANQGSEA. CDR3 length equals 13 residues. Trimming at V came to 4 bases and at J to 1 base, leaving 3 bases not matched to a gene. The CDR3 region is CSVGGGAQETQYF. DNA of the CDR3: TGCAGCGTTGGGGGAGGGGCCCAAGAGACCCAGTACTTC.